This T cell receptor beta chain appears in the sequencing data of a study of kidney transplant recipient with SARS-CoV-2 infection. TCRdb reprocessed the reads with MiXCR, giving one entry per CDR3 protein. This sample carries approximately 240,000 distinct CDR3 sequences, around 26% of them seen once, and the ten largest clones take roughly 7.3%. CDR3 length: 13 amino acids. Germline-derived CDR1 and CDR2 are MNHGY and SAAAGT. In regard to this clonotype: A far larger clone is off by one base, so a read error is likely.

This clonotype was sampled from a male patient younger than 45 who had COVID-19 and was a kidney transplant recipient. T cells may partly derive from the graft donor. The sample in question was a blood sample, obtained at baseline and between days 110 and 120 from a kidney transplant recipient. The chain has TRBV6-8 and TRBJ2-5; D is unresolved. The tail of the sequence fits TRBJ2-7 better, so the J call may be wrong. This CDR3 reads CASRPVSSYEQYF. CDR3 DNA: TGTGCCAGCAGGCCAGTGAGCTCCTACGAGCAGTACTTC.